The rows below give T cell receptor beta chains drawn from one sample of a study of blood T cell repertoires in COVID-19. Assay: immunoSEQ multiplex PCR; the TCRdb copy retains only in-frame clones and omits some. The sample lists 310,000 or so clones; roughly 90% were seen once. Specimen: peripheral blood. These receptors came from a woman aged 50 to 65 with active or convalescent COVID-19. Both conserved end residues are part of each CDR3. D genes are given only for firm matches. Clone size appears in some rows only: once, few, many, or a class for an expanded clone.

d_call j_call v_call clone_size cdr3_aa cdr3_nt
TRBD1 TRBJ2-2 TRBV4-3 - CASSQGQGAGTGELFF TGCGCCAGCAGCCAAGGCCAGGGGGCGGGCACCGGGGAGCTGTTTTTT
TRBD1 TRBJ1-5 TRBV2 - CASSGTGGDQPQHF TGTGCCAGCAGTGGGACAGGGGGTGATCAGCCCCAGCATTTT
TRBD2 TRBJ2-3 TRBV7-2 - CASSPTGTRRDTQYF TGTGCCAGCAGTCCGACCGGGACTAGGCGCGATACGCAGTATTTT
TRBD1 TRBJ1-4 TRBV28 once CASSWDSSTNEKLFF TGTGCCAGCAGTTGGGACAGTTCAACTAATGAAAAACTGTTTTTT
- TRBJ2-2 TRBV6-5 - CASSYSEAGTGELFF TGTGCCAGCAGTTACTCGGAGGCGGGGACCGGGGAGCTGTTTTTT
- TRBJ2-7 TRBV28 - CASSLGGTGRYEQYF TGTGCCAGCAGTTTGGGGGGTACAGGTCGCTACGAGCAGTACTTC
TRBD1 TRBJ1-3 TRBV9 once CASSPRQGPLSGNTIYF TGTGCCAGCAGCCCCCGACAGGGGCCACTCTCTGGAAACACCATATATTTT
TRBD1 TRBJ1-1 TRBV6-5 - CASSLGTGWGTEAFF TGTGCCAGCAGTTTAGGGACAGGGTGGGGCACTGAAGCTTTCTTT
- TRBJ2-2 TRBV7-2 - CASSLPGTGELFF TGTGCCAGCAGCTTACCAGGGACCGGGGAGCTGTTTTTT
- TRBJ1-1 TRBV29-1 - CSVGQAGGTEAFF TGCAGCGTTGGGCAAGCGGGAGGCACTGAAGCTTTCTTT
- TRBJ2-3 TRBV21-1 - CASRKFKVQAGERNTDTQYF TGTGCCAGCAGGAAATTTAAGGTGCAGGCGGGGGAGCGGAACACAGATACGCAGTATTTT
- TRBJ1-6 TRBV7-6 - CASSLRPGENNSPLHF TGTGCCAGCAGCTTGCGCCCGGGTGAAAATAATTCACCCCTCCACTTT
- TRBJ1-1 TRBV19 - CASSIPGGNTEAFF TGTGCCAGTAGTATACCGGGGGGGAACACTGAAGCTTTCTTT
TRBD2 TRBJ2-1 TRBV3-1/TRBV3-2 once CASSSAGVSSEQFF TGTGCCAGCAGCTCAGCGGGAGTTTCAAGCGAGCAGTTCTTC
- TRBJ1-2 TRBV5-1 - CASSDSNYGYTF TGCGCCAGCTCGGACAGTAACTATGGCTACACCTTC
TRBD1 TRBJ2-2 TRBV2 - CASSLQGAGELFF TGTGCCAGCAGCCTTCAGGGGGCCGGGGAGCTGTTTTTT
- TRBJ1-3 TRBV7-9 - CAIWAASGNTIYF TGTGCCATTTGGGCAGCCTCTGGAAACACCATATATTTT
TRBD1 TRBJ2-7 TRBV9 - CASSVEGTVREQYF TGTGCCAGCAGCGTAGAGGGGACAGTACGCGAGCAGTACTTC
- TRBJ2-1 TRBV27 few CASSHGVAGNEQFF TGTGCCAGCAGCCACGGGGTAGCAGGCAATGAGCAGTTCTTC